Listed here are 6 T cell receptor beta chains from one sample, sequenced in a study of cytomegalovirus exposure and HLA in healthy donors. Amplification used 60 Vbeta primers and 13 Jbeta primers. Clones were read by immunoSEQ multiplex PCR, and TCRdb kept only the in-frame ones, dropping some. The sample consists of fewer than 80,000 clones, around 80% of them appearing once. Sequenced: PBMCs. The receptors stem from a man younger than 45 in good health and CMV-seronegative.

The chain links TRBV5-1 to TRBJ1-2, with a possible D match to TRBD1 (6 bases). The ends were cut back, 6 bases at V and 5 bases at J, with 20 bases in the middle. This CDR3 has 15 amino acids. The germline gives CDR1 SGHRS, CDR2 YFSETQ. CDR3 sequence (DNA): TGCGCCAGCAAAGATGACGGACAGAGCGTTTATGGCTACACCTTC. Its translation is CASKDDGQSVYGYTF.

The rearrangement joins TRBV27 to TRBJ2-1; TRBD2 agrees at 8 bases. The J segment lost 10 bases and the V segment lost 8 bases, leaving 10 bases of the junction unmatched. CDR3 length: 13 amino acids. Germline assignment: CDR1 MNHEY and CDR2 SMNVEV (reference sequence). CDR3 nucleotides: TGTGCCAGCCGGGGCGGGAGGTCAAACGAGCAGTTCTTC. It specifies CASRGGRSNEQFF.

The chain links TRBV25-1 to TRBJ1-5; 7 bases line up with TRBD1. The germline CDR1 and CDR2 sequences are MGHDK and SYGVNS. The V and J ends lost 4 bases and 11 bases, in that order; junction bases with no gene match: 8. The CDR3 has 13 residues. The CDR3 sequence is CASSAQGVTTQHF. The CDR3, as DNA: TGTGCCAGCAGTGCGCAGGGGGTGACGACCCAGCATTTT.

The rearrangement links TRBV29-1 to TRBJ2-1; D may be TRBD2 (5 bases). Germline-derived CDR1 and CDR2 are SQVTM and ANQGSEA. This CDR3 region has 13 residues. V shed 6 bases and J shed 6 bases, with 15 bases lying between them. CDR3 bases: TGCAGCGTGGACTTAACGGGTGTCAATGAGCAGTTCTTC. Translated, it gives CSVDLTGVNEQFF.

The V call is TRBV19, the J call TRBJ1-2, with D uncertain. Trimming pared 7 bases from V and 4 bases from J, leaving 25 bases between. The CDR3 length is 17 residues. Germline values: CDR1 LNHDA, CDR2 SQIVND (reference sequence). The CDR3, as DNA: TGTGCCAGTATTGGGGAACGCGGAGGGCAGAGGCCCTATGGCTACACCTTC. Translating gives CASIGERGGQRPYGYTF.

This sequence joins TRBV7-7 and TRBJ2-2; 7 bases map to TRBD1. CDR1 SSHAT and CDR2 FNYEAQ come from the germline V gene (reference sequence). This CDR3 comprises 13 residues. CDR3: CASSTGVTGELFF. CDR3 nucleotides: TGTGCTAGCTCTACAGGGGTTACCGGGGAGCTGTTTTTT.